These 20 T cell receptor beta chains came from one sample sequenced in a study of T cells after yellow fever vaccination. MiXCR, applied by TCRdb to the 5' RACE reads, yields one record per CDR3 protein. The data hold approximately 510,000 distinct CDR3 sequences, with less than 25% observed a single time. The material sequenced was PBMCs, taken approximately 22 days after the first yellow fever vaccination. The receptors were sampled from a man between 18 and 35 years old who received the YFV17D yellow fever vaccine.

V gene TRBV12-3 or TRBV12-4 combines with J gene TRBJ1-6; 9 bases align to TRBD1. CDR3 length: 16 residues. V shed 9 bases, J shed 7 bases, and the junction held 13 bases outside the gene matches. The CDR3 sequence: CASQNGGQGTNSPLHF. CDR3 DNA: TGTGCCAGTCAAAATGGGGGACAGGGTACGAATTCACCCCTCCACTTT.

In its sample, this clonotype was seen a few times. The genes are TRBV19 and TRBJ1-2, with D possibly matching TRBD1 (6 bases). The length of the CDR3 is 14 residues. Germline values: CDR1 LNHDA, CDR2 SQIVND (reference sequence). V lost 6 bases to trimming and J lost 2 bases, with 13 bases between them. Written as DNA, the CDR3 is TGTGCCAGTAGCTCAACAGGGAGGAACTATGGCTACACCTTC. Amino acids: CASSSTGRNYGYTF.

The chain carries TRBV7-9 and TRBJ2-7; no reliable D call. The CDR3 is made up of 11 amino acids. The V end was cut by 5 bases, the J end by 5 bases, with 7 bases between. Germline lookup yields CDR1 SEHNR and CDR2 FQNEAQ (reference sequence). CDR3 sequence reads: CASSQLNEQYF. CDR3 bases: TGTGCCAGCAGCCAATTGAACGAGCAGTACTTC. The full variable domain, rest sourced from reference TRBV7-9 and TRBJ2-7, is DTGVSQNPRHKITKRGQNVTFRCDPISEHNRLYWYRQTLGQGPEFLTYFQNEAQLEKSRLLSDRFSAERPKGSFSTLEIQRTEQGDSAMYLCASSQLNEQYFGPGTRLTVT.

This clonotype was observed at least ten times. The gene calls are TRBV7-3 and TRBJ1-1; TRBD1 matches at 7 bases. The CDR3 is made up of 13 amino acids. CDR1 and CDR2 (germline): SGHTA, FQGTGA. The ends lost 5 bases at V and 5 bases at J; junction bases unmatched: 5. CDR3 in amino acids: CASSTQGGTEAFF. Here the CDR3 DNA reads TGTGCCAGCAGCACTCAGGGGGGGACTGAAGCTTTCTTT.

This clonotype was counted once. V and J are TRBV11-2 and TRBJ2-4; D possibly corresponds to TRBD2 (5 bases). This CDR3 region has 18 residues. The germline V gene encodes CDR1 SGHAT and CDR2 FQNNGV. V lost 5 bases to trimming and J lost 0 bases, with 20 bases between them. The chain's CDR3 is CASSLIRGGGLAKNIQYF. The CDR3 bases are TGTGCCAGCAGCCTCATACGTGGAGGCGGACTAGCCAAAAACATTCAGTACTTC.

The chain joins TRBV29-1 to TRBJ1-2; unclear D gene. There are 14 residues in the CDR3. The ends were cut back, 5 bases at V and 3 bases at J, with 16 bases in the middle. In germline, CDR1 is SQVTM, CDR2 ANQGSEA. The CDR3 bases are TGCAGCGTTATAGACGGCGCGGGGTACTATGGCTACACCTTC. Amino acid sequence: CSVIDGAGYYGYTF.

This clonotype was seen many times. The V gene is TRBV4-1, the J gene TRBJ2-3, with D perhaps assigned TRBD1 or TRBD2 (6 bases each). Trimming took off 4 bases at V and 0 bases at J, with 23 bases between the two ends. CDR3 length: 19 amino acids. CDR1 MGHRA and CDR2 YSYEKL come from the germline V gene. CDR3 sequence (DNA): TGCGCCAGCAGCCTTTCCCCGGGGGCGCCTCTAGGTAGCACAGATACGCAGTATTTT. Translating gives CASSLSPGAPLGSTDTQYF.

This clonotype occurred a few times. The chain is built from TRBV5-1 and TRBJ1-2; D is ambiguous. The germline V gene encodes CDR1 SGHRS and CDR2 YFSETQ. The CDR3 consists of 15 residues. The V end was cut by 4 bases, the J end by 5 bases, with 18 bases between. The CDR3 sequence: CASSPGSQNNYGYTF. CDR3 DNA sequence: TGCGCCAGCAGCCCCGGATCGCAGAACAATTATGGCTACACCTTC.

The chain joins TRBV6-2 or TRBV6-3 to TRBJ1-2, with a weak D call TRBD1 (5 bases). CDR3 length equals 16 residues. In germline, CDR1 is MNHEY, CDR2 SVGEGT. Trimming took 5 bases from V and 6 from J, leaving 22 bases between them. The CDR3 DNA is TGTGCCAGCAGTCCTCTCCCGGGACGCCGTGTTGATGGCTACACCTTC. Translated, it gives CASSPLPGRRVDGYTF.

The chain links TRBV7-9 to TRBJ1-2; D call uncertain. The CDR3 length is 13 residues. The V gene lost 2 bases and the J gene lost 6 bases, with 10 bases spanning the gap. Germline V gene data show CDR1 as SEHNR and CDR2 as FQNEAQ (reference sequence). CDR3 sequence: CASSLPSWDGYTF. CDR3 coding DNA: TGTGCCAGCAGCTTACCGTCATGGGATGGCTACACCTTC.

This clonotype occurred a few times. This sequence joins TRBV12-3 or TRBV12-4 and TRBJ1-2, with TRBD1 as a possible D gene (5 bases). This CDR3 is 13 amino acids long. The germline V and J ends were trimmed by 8 bases and 1 base, with 11 bases remaining between them. The DNA of the CDR3 is TGTGCCAGCGGAATAAGGGGTAACTATGGCTACACCTTC. Amino acid sequence: CASGIRGNYGYTF.

The chain recombines TRBV24-1 with TRBJ2-3; no clear D. The CDR3 runs to 16 residues. Germline V gene lookup returns CDR1 KGHDR and CDR2 SFDVKD. The V and J ends lost 0 bases and 1 base respectively, with 10 bases between them. The CDR3 nucleotides are TGTGCCACCAGTGATTTGAAGCTAACGGGCACAGATACGCAGTATTTT. Protein sequence: CATSDLKLTGTDTQYF.

This clonotype occurred a few times. The chain joins TRBV7-2 to TRBJ1-3; TRBD1 might be the D (5 bases). V was trimmed by 3 bases and J by 0 bases, leaving 15 bases between them. The CDR3 is 17 residues long. Germline V gene lookup returns CDR1 SGHTA and CDR2 FQGNSA. CDR3 residues: CASSLNGRQYSGNTIYF. CDR3 coding DNA: TGTGCCAGCAGCTTGAACGGTAGACAGTACTCTGGAAACACCATATATTTT.

Only a few counts were recorded for this clonotype. The chain recombines TRBV4-3 with TRBJ2-3; 8 bases map to TRBD2. The V gene end was trimmed by 2 bases and the J gene end by 6 bases; junction bases not matched to a gene: 19. Germline CDR1 reads LGHNA; CDR2 reads YSLEER. The CDR3 contains 19 residues. CDR3 bases: TGCGCCAGCAGCCAACGACCCACTTCCCGGGGGGGTGAAACGGATACGCAGTATTTT. It is translated as CASSQRPTSRGGETDTQYF.

The chain couples TRBV6-5 to TRBJ2-3, with TRBD2 identical over 9 bases. V shed 2 bases, J shed 3 bases, and the junction held 3 bases outside the gene matches. Germline CDR1 MNHEY, CDR2 SVGAGI. CDR3 length: 15 residues. DNA for the CDR3: TGTGCCAGCAGTTACCCCGGACTAGCGACAGATACGCAGTATTTT. It yields the protein CASSYPGLATDTQYF.

The chain recombines TRBV4-2 with TRBJ2-7; D is perhaps TRBD2 (5 bases). V lost 0 bases to trimming and J lost 4 bases, with 13 bases between them. Germline V gives CDR1 LGHNA, CDR2 YNFKEQ. CDR3 length: 15 residues. CDR3 sequence reads: CASSQDSGSGYEQYF. Written as DNA, the CDR3 is TGTGCCAGCAGCCAAGACAGTGGCTCGGGGTACGAGCAGTACTTC.

This clonotype was seen more than once but under ten times. The chain combines TRBV7-8 with TRBJ1-2; 7 bases are a match to TRBD1. CDR1 and CDR2 (germline): SGHVS, FQNEAQ. With V trimmed by 5 bases and J by 6 bases, 0 bases remained unmatched. The CDR3 extends over 11 amino acids. The CDR3 DNA sequence: TGTGCCAGCAGCACAGGGGATGGCTACACCTTC. Residues: CASSTGDGYTF.

This chain links TRBV7-2 with TRBJ2-5; 8 bases are a match to TRBD2. Trimming took 5 bases from V and 2 from J; bases not matched to a gene: 4. Germline V gene lookup returns CDR1 SGHTA and CDR2 FQGNSA. This CDR3 comprises 14 residues. CDR3 protein: CASSNLAGQETQYF. The CDR3 coding sequence is TGTGCCAGCAGCAACCTAGCGGGTCAAGAGACCCAGTACTTC.

The chain employs TRBV9 and TRBJ1-6, with D possibly being TRBD1 (5 bases). CDR1 is SGDLS, CDR2 YYNGEE, per germline. The V and J ends lost 6 bases and 9 bases respectively, with 19 bases between them. The length of the CDR3 is 15 residues. The CDR3 DNA reads as TGTGCCAGCACCCCCGCAGTGGGGCTGGGTTCACCCCTCCACTTT. Translation gives CASTPAVGLGSPLHF.

The chain couples TRBV12-3 or TRBV12-4 to TRBJ1-1; the match to TRBD1 covers 7 bases. CDR3 length equals 14 residues. V lost 6 bases and J lost 3; bases outside the gene matches: 7. The CDR3 reads CASSPEGAYTEAFF. The CDR3 DNA reads TGTGCCAGCAGCCCGGAGGGGGCGTACACTGAAGCTTTCTTT.